A selection of T cell receptor beta chains follows, all from one sample in a study of T cells after yellow fever vaccination. TCRdb ran MiXCR on the 5' RACE reads and lists one entry per CDR3 protein. The profile shows about 240,000 distinct CDR3 sequences, 6.9% of them singletons. The sample was CD4+ T cells sorted from PBMCs, taken 15 days after the yellow fever booster vaccination. The receptors shown here come from a man under 40 who received the YFV17D yellow fever vaccine. CDR3s include the opening cysteine and the closing phenylalanine or tryptophan. The order of the fields is V gene, J gene, clone size, D gene, CDR3 DNA, CDR3 protein. A D gene is named only where the DNA matches it firmly. Not all rows give a size; the values are once, few, many and, for expanded clones, a class.

>TRBV10-3|TRBJ2-5|.|.
TGTGCCATCAACCAAGGGACCAGAGAAGAGACCCAGTACTTC
CAINQGTREETQYF
>TRBV28|TRBJ2-7|.|TRBD1
TGTGCCAGCAGTTCCTTAGGGACAGGGGGCCCCGAGCAGTACTTC
CASSSLGTGGPEQYF
>TRBV7-2|TRBJ2-1|.|TRBD2
TGTGCCAGCAGGGAAGTAGCGGGAGGCCACAATGAGCAGTTCTTC
CASREVAGGHNEQFF
>TRBV7-3|TRBJ2-2|many|TRBD1
TGTGCCAGCAGCTCCCAGGGGGTAGCTAACCTGTTTTTT
CASSSQGVANLFF
>TRBV20-1|TRBJ2-3|few|TRBD1
TGCAGTGCCAAGACAGGGGGCGGAGGAGATACGCAGTATTTT
CSAKTGGGGDTQYF
>TRBV20-1|TRBJ2-2|few|.
TGCAGTGCTGGGAGCGGATTTAACACCGGGGAGCTGTTTTTT
CSAGSGFNTGELFF
>TRBV9|TRBJ2-7|many|TRBD1
TGTGCCAGCAGCGCGACTACCGGGACAGGGGCCGAGCAGTACTTC
CASSATTGTGAEQYF
>TRBV6-2/TRBV6-3|TRBJ2-7|few|TRBD1
TGTGCCAGCAAGCTTTGGGACAGTTCCTACGAGCAGTACTTC
CASKLWDSSYEQYF
>TRBV30|TRBJ2-1|many|.
TGTGCCTGGAGTCTCCAGGGACCCAATGAGCAGTTCTTC
CAWSLQGPNEQFF
>TRBV6-4|TRBJ2-3|many|.
TGTGCCAGCAGTGACTCGATCGGTCTAGCTGATACGCAGTATTTT
CASSDSIGLADTQYF
>TRBV12-3/TRBV12-4|TRBJ1-6|many|.
TGTGCCAGCAGTCAACAGGGTAATTCACCCCTCCACTTT
CASSQQGNSPLHF